The T cell receptor (beta chain) under discussion was sequenced for a study of tumor-infiltrating lymphocytes in localized non-small cell lung cancer. Study-wide context: Patients included smokers and never-smokers with various histologies, some sampled after neoadjuvant chemotherapy. From each patient, both tumor and uninvolved lung, non-adjacent to tumor, were sampled. General study points: Each assay used a separate piece of the same tissue.

Notes on this clone: Its antigen is not known. Other DNA sequences in the sample encode the same CDR3.

Profiling relied on immunoSEQ multiplex PCR, and the TCRdb table lists in-frame clones only, not all of them. The table lists approximately 17,000 clones, 73% of them singletons. Germline V gene lookup returns CDR1 WNHNN and CDR2 SYGVQD (reference sequence). The CDR3 is made up of 14 amino acids. Unmatched junction bases numbered 3, after V lost 5 bases and J lost 2 bases. The J gene is TRBJ2-3, the V gene TRBV10-1; 8 bases map to TRBD1. The TCR sequence derives from a human donor with non-small cell lung cancer. Sequencing used lung tumor tissue. CDR3 sequence (DNA): TGCGCCAGCAGTCGACAGGGGACCACAGATACGCAGTATTTT. Translating it yields CASSRQGTTDTQYF.